What follows are 32 T cell receptor beta chains derived from one specimen sequenced in a study. MiXCR, run by TCRdb on the RT-PCR reads, gives a single entry per CDR3 protein. The data show more than 600,000 distinct CDR3 sequences, more than 13% seen once. Material for sequencing was memory CD4+ T cells from blood. These receptors all come from a female donor in good health, serving as a healthy control.

V usage is TRBV12-3 or TRBV12-4 and J usage is TRBJ1-2; 7 bases map to TRBD1. Trimming cost V 5 bases and J 2 bases; bases outside gene matches: 5. The CDR3 has 14 residues. The CDR3 spells CASSRQDRNYGYTF. Here the CDR3 DNA reads TGTGCCAGCAGTCGACAGGACAGGAACTATGGCTACACCTTC.

A few counts support this clonotype. The CDR3 nucleotides read TGTGCCACCAGTGATTCGGACACTCCTAACTATGGCTACACCTTC. Protein sequence: CATSDSDTPNYGYTF. V gene TRBV24-1 combines with J gene TRBJ1-2, with D perhaps matching TRBD1 (5 bases). The CDR3 is 15 residues long. Germline loops: CDR1 KGHDR, CDR2 SFDVKD. V dropped 2 bases and J dropped 0 bases, with 9 bases sitting between them.

This clonotype was detected ten times or more. V is TRBV12-3 or TRBV12-4 and J is TRBJ1-5, with 8 nucleotides matching TRBD1. J lost 7 bases, V lost 3 bases, and 5 bases had no gene match. The CDR3 has 14 amino acids. CDR3: CASSFTGGRQPQHF. The CDR3 region has the DNA TGTGCCAGCAGTTTCACAGGGGGAAGGCAGCCCCAGCATTTT.

The CDR3, as DNA: TGTGCCAGCAGTACGGACAGGGTAAGGTCCTACGAGCAGTACTTC. Its protein product is CASSTDRVRSYEQYF. The V gene is TRBV28, the J gene TRBJ2-7; 8 nucleotides match TRBD1. The V segment lost 5 bases and the J segment 1 base; nucleotides outside the gene matches: 7. CDR3 size: 15 residues. Germline CDR1 and CDR2: MDHEN and SYDVKM.

The rearrangement uses TRBV7-2 and TRBJ1-2; perhaps TRBD1 as D (5 bases). The CDR3 runs to 14 residues. Germline V gene data show CDR1 as SGHTA and CDR2 as FQGNSA. V was pared by 5 bases and J by 8 bases, with 18 bases between. In nucleotides, the CDR3 is TGTGCCAGCAGCCCCGGGACGACCTTAGGGGGCTACACCTTC. Its protein is CASSPGTTLGGYTF.

This clonotype has ten or more counts. V and J are TRBV12-3 or TRBV12-4 and TRBJ2-3; the D is unclear. The CDR3 spans 16 residues. V dropped 7 bases and J dropped 0 bases, with 17 bases sitting between them. As DNA, the CDR3 is TGTGCCAGCAAGATGGCAGCCGGAATTAGCACAGATACGCAGTATTTT. Protein product: CASKMAAGISTDTQYF.

The rearrangement links TRBV20-1 to TRBJ1-4; D is perhaps TRBD1 (5 bases). Trimming took 3 bases from V and 6 from J, leaving 8 bases between them. CDR3 length: 12 residues. The germline V gene encodes CDR1 DFQATT and CDR2 SNEGSKA (reference sequence). This chain's CDR3 is CSASIRDEKLFF. The CDR3 DNA reads as TGCAGTGCTAGTATCAGGGATGAAAAACTGTTTTTT.

The sample holds a few counts of this clonotype. The genes are TRBV4-3 and TRBJ2-1; the D is unclear. The CDR3 loop spans 13 amino acids. The V gene's germline CDR1 is LGHNA and CDR2 YSLEER. V dropped 1 base and J dropped 8 bases, with 9 bases sitting between them. CDR3 in amino acids: CASSQAPGYEQFF. CDR3 in DNA: TGCGCCAGCAGCCAAGCCCCCGGGTATGAGCAGTTCTTC.

The chain carries TRBV7-2 and TRBJ1-5; unclear D gene. V was cut by 5 bases and J by 7 bases, with 12 bases left in between. The germline CDR1 and CDR2 sequences are SGHTA and FQGNSA. CDR3 size: 13 residues. The CDR3 reads CASSIDREQPQHF. As DNA, the CDR3 is TGTGCCAGCAGCATCGACCGGGAACAGCCCCAGCATTTT.

In its sample, this clonotype was seen many times. This sequence joins TRBV29-1 and TRBJ2-1; 7 nucleotides match TRBD1. The CDR3 has 13 amino acids. CDR1 SQVTM and CDR2 ANQGSEA come from the germline V gene. V trimming: 3 bases; J trimming: 3 bases; junction bases outside the gene matches: 2. The CDR3 spells CSVETGIYNEQFF. CDR3 DNA sequence: TGCAGCGTTGAGACAGGGATCTACAATGAGCAGTTCTTC.

This clonotype appeared a few times. This sequence joins TRBV14 and TRBJ2-2; D is unclear. CDR3 length: 13 amino acids. V lost 2 bases, J lost 4 bases, and 5 bases lay in between. Germline assignment: CDR1 SGHDN and CDR2 FVKESK. The CDR3 loop is CASSQLGTGELFF. The CDR3 coding sequence is TGTGCCAGCAGCCAACTGGGCACCGGGGAGCTGTTTTTT.

The table lists this clonotype with many counts. This chain uses TRBV10-3 with TRBJ2-7, with 7 nucleotides matching TRBD2. Germline V gene data show CDR1 as ENHRY and CDR2 as SYGVKD. This CDR3 contains 14 residues. Losses at the gene ends were 4 bases for V and 4 bases for J; bases not matched to a gene: 7. CDR3 DNA: TGTGCCATCAGTGTTGGCCCGGGGGGTTACGAGCAGTACTTC. This codes for CAISVGPGGYEQYF.

This clonotype was counted a few times. V gene TRBV29-1 combines with J gene TRBJ1-4, with D perhaps TRBD1 (5 bases). The CDR3 is 13 amino acids. V was pared by 1 base and J by 5 bases, with 8 bases between. Germline-derived CDR1 and CDR2 are SQVTM and ANQGSEA. CDR3 sequence: CSVEGGRNEKLFF. The CDR3, as DNA: TGCAGCGTTGAAGGGGGCAGGAATGAAAAACTGTTTTTT.

At least ten counts were recorded for this clonotype. The rearrangement joins TRBV6-5 to TRBJ1-2; TRBD1 might be the D (6 bases). Trimming left V 2 bases short and J 4 bases short, with 17 bases between. The CDR3 is 16 residues long. Germline loops: CDR1 MNHEY, CDR2 SVGAGI. CDR3 nucleotides: TGTGCCAGCAGTTACCATCAGGGGTCGTCGGTCTATGGCTACACCTTC. This gives the protein CASSYHQGSSVYGYTF.

This chain joins TRBV20-1 and TRBJ1-2, with D unclear. Trimming took 4 bases from V and 3 from J, leaving 6 bases between them. Germline V gene lookup returns CDR1 DFQATT and CDR2 SNEGSKA (reference sequence). This CDR3 is 11 amino acids long. The CDR3 nucleotides are TGCAGTGCTAACAGTTACTATGGCTACACCTTC. This gives the protein CSANSYYGYTF.

The V and J genes are TRBV20-1 and TRBJ2-1, with 13 bases identical to TRBD2. The V gene end was trimmed by 5 bases and the J gene end by 8 bases; junction bases not matched to a gene: 3. This CDR3 region has 13 residues. The germline V gene has CDR1 DFQATT and CDR2 SNEGSKA (reference sequence). CDR3 bases: TGCAGTGCTGGGACTAGCGGGGCTCATGAGCAGTTCTTC. This encodes CSAGTSGAHEQFF.

The rearrangement links TRBV12-3 or TRBV12-4 to TRBJ1-2; D gene ambiguous. The ends were cut back, 2 bases at V and 3 bases at J, with 10 bases in the middle. The CDR3 runs to 14 residues. CDR3 bases: TGTGCCAGCAGTTTAAGAGGGCAGCACTATGGCTACACCTTC. This gives the protein CASSLRGQHYGYTF.

This clonotype has a count of ten or more. V and J are TRBV12-3 or TRBV12-4 and TRBJ2-1; D is possibly TRBD2 (6 bases). The CDR3 loop spans 13 amino acids. The V gene lost 5 bases and the J gene lost 9 bases, with 14 bases spanning the gap. The CDR3 sequence: CASSDGEEGEQFF. The CDR3 DNA is TGTGCCAGCAGTGATGGGGAGGAAGGTGAGCAGTTCTTC.

A few counts support this clonotype. The chain joins TRBV5-5 to TRBJ2-3, with a possible D match to TRBD1 (6 bases). The V gene's germline CDR1 is SGHKS and CDR2 YYEKEE (reference sequence). V lost 3 bases to trimming and J lost 3 bases, with 11 bases between them. The length of the CDR3 is 14 residues. The CDR3 region is CASSSETGTDTQYF. CDR3 coding DNA: TGTGCCAGCAGCTCGGAGACAGGTACAGATACGCAGTATTTT.

This rearrangement joins TRBV12-3 or TRBV12-4 to TRBJ2-7; D unresolved. V was clipped by 7 bases and J by 5 bases, with 21 bases between them. The CDR3 length is 15 residues. The CDR3 DNA reads TGTGCCAGCACCACTCCCTTACGGTCTAAGGACGAGCAGTACTTC. Its protein product is CASTTPLRSKDEQYF.

The V and J genes are TRBV7-9 and TRBJ1-1; possibly TRBD1 for D (5 bases). Per the germline V gene, CDR1 is SEHNR and CDR2 is FQNEAQ (reference sequence). V lost 11 bases and J 2 bases, leaving 12 bases between the germline ends. This CDR3 has 12 residues. The CDR3 sequence: CAGAGGNTEAFF. The CDR3 nucleotides are TGTGCCGGCGCGGGGGGTAACACTGAAGCTTTCTTT. Drawing the rest from reference TRBV7-9 and TRBJ1-1, the complete variable domain is DTGVSQNPRHKITKRGQNVTFRCDPISEHNRLYWYRQTLGQGPEFLTYFQNEAQLEKSRLLSDRFSAERPKGSFSTLEIQRTEQGDSAMYLCAGAGGNTEAFFGQGTRLTVV.

This clonotype was found many times. The CDR3 here is CASSLGRAGGPSDEQYF. Written as DNA, the CDR3 is TGCGCCAGCAGCTTGGGACGAGCGGGGGGACCCTCGGACGAGCAGTACTTC. The chain has TRBV5-1 and TRBJ2-7; 9 bases are a match to TRBD2. This CDR3 spans 17 amino acids. CDR1 and CDR2 (germline): SGHRS, YFSETQ. After removal of 0 bases from V and 5 bases from J, the junction contained 12 bases not matched to a gene.

Many counts were recorded for this clonotype. The CDR3 is CSASIPGGAGTGELFF. The CDR3 coding sequence is TGCAGTGCTAGCATACCAGGGGGCGCAGGCACCGGGGAGCTGTTTTTT. J is TRBJ2-2 and V is TRBV20-1, with 8 bases identical to TRBD1. Germline assignment: CDR1 DFQATT and CDR2 SNEGSKA (reference sequence). The CDR3 sequence is 16 residues long. Trimming took 3 bases from V and 4 from J; bases not matched to a gene: 10.

This clonotype was seen repeatedly, ten times or more. The chain combines TRBV20-1 with TRBJ2-3, with D maybe TRBD2 (5 bases). The V gene lost 3 bases and the J gene lost 2 bases, with 12 bases spanning the gap. The CDR3 has 14 residues. Germline CDR1 is DFQATT and CDR2 is SNEGSKA (reference sequence). The CDR3 loop reads CSASQDFDTDTQYF. Written as DNA, the CDR3 is TGCAGTGCTAGTCAGGACTTCGACACAGATACGCAGTATTTT.

This clonotype was picked up a small number of times. This chain uses TRBV9 with TRBJ2-6; possibly TRBD1 for D (5 bases). CDR1 SGDLS and CDR2 YYNGEE come from the germline V gene. The V end was cut by 3 bases, the J end by 3 bases, with 10 bases between. The CDR3 length is 15 residues. This CDR3 is CASSGPGYGANVLTF. DNA of the CDR3: TGTGCCAGCAGCGGCCCAGGGTATGGGGCCAACGTCCTGACTTTC. Filled out from reference TRBV9 and TRBJ2-6, the complete variable domain reads DSGVTQTPKHLITATGQRVTLRCSPRSGDLSVYWYQQSLDQGLQFLIQYYNGEERAKGNILERFSAQQFPDLHSELNLSSLELGDSALYFCASSGPGYGANVLTFGAGSRLTVL.

The genes are TRBV7-7 and TRBJ2-6; D is unresolved. Germline loops: CDR1 SSHAT, CDR2 FNYEAQ (reference sequence). The CDR3 extends over 13 amino acids. The CDR3 reads CALTDSGANVLTF. Here the CDR3 DNA reads TGTGCTTTGACGGACTCTGGGGCCAACGTCCTGACTTTC.

This clonotype was seen ten or more times. The chain recombines TRBV7-9 with TRBJ2-3, with D possibly matching TRBD2 (6 bases). The CDR3 runs 15 residues. Deletions cut 2 bases from V and 4 bases from J, with 13 bases between. CDR1 and CDR2 (germline): SEHNR, FQNEAQ (reference sequence). DNA for the CDR3: TGTGCCAGCAGCTTACGCGGGGTTGGTTCAGATACGCAGTATTTT. It codes for CASSLRGVGSDTQYF.

In this sample, this clonotype turned up a few times. The chain couples TRBV12-3 or TRBV12-4 to TRBJ2-3; 7 bases fit TRBD2. Unmatched junction bases numbered 7, after V lost 2 bases and J lost 2 bases. The CDR3 consists of 16 residues. CDR3 residues: CASSLTLAENTDTQYF. The CDR3 region has the DNA TGTGCCAGCAGTTTAACTCTAGCGGAGAACACAGATACGCAGTATTTT.

V and J are TRBV20-1 and TRBJ1-6; 7 bases are a match to TRBD1. V trimming: 1 base; J trimming: 9 bases; junction bases outside the gene matches: 9. CDR3 length: 15 amino acids. CDR1 is DFQATT and CDR2 is SNEGSKA in the germline V gene (reference sequence). CDR3 region: CSARGSQGHSSPLHF. The CDR3 region has the DNA TGCAGTGCTAGAGGTTCACAGGGGCATTCTTCACCCCTCCACTTT.

Notes on this clonotype: This sequence may be a read error, since a much larger clone differs from it by one base. The chain has TRBV4-3 and TRBJ1-6; D gene unclear. CDR1 and CDR2 (germline): LGHNA, YSLEER. The length of the CDR3 is 15 residues. V shed 0 bases and J shed 7 bases, with 10 bases lying between them. This CDR3 is CASSQDRGANSPLHF. Written as DNA, the CDR3 is TGCGCCAGCAGCCAAGATCGGGGTGCGAATTCACCCCTCCACTTT.

There are a few counts of this clonotype. The chain is built from TRBV7-2 and TRBJ2-1; 9 positions match TRBD1. J gave up 5 bases and V 9 bases, and 8 bases lay outside the gene matches. Germline loops: CDR1 SGHTA, CDR2 FQGNSA. The CDR3 spans 14 residues. The CDR3 sequence is CASDRGRGNNEQFF. The CDR3 DNA follows: TGTGCCAGTGACAGGGGGAGGGGGAACAATGAGCAGTTCTTC.

This clonotype has more than one count but fewer than ten. The chain links TRBV18 to TRBJ1-1, with a weak D call TRBD1 (5 bases). Germline V gives CDR1 KGHSH, CDR2 LQKENI. Trimming left V 3 bases short and J 1 base short, with 15 bases between. The CDR3 is made up of 16 amino acids. This CDR3 reads CASSPSLTATNTEAFF. As DNA, the CDR3 is TGTGCCAGCTCACCTTCCCTGACAGCTACGAACACTGAAGCTTTCTTT. The whole variable domain, filled in from reference TRBV18 and TRBJ1-1, reads NAGVMQNPRHLVRRRGQEARLRCSPMKGHSHVYWYRQLPEEGLKFMVYLQKENIIDESGMPKERFSAEFPKEGPSILRIQQVVRGDSAAYFCASSPSLTATNTEAFFGQGTRLTVV.